The 6 T cell receptor beta chains given below trace back to one sample, sequenced in a study of T cell repertoires in ileal Crohn's disease (dated by TCRdb to the late 2010s). To prepare the library, the immunoSEQ multiplex PCR assay was applied. TCRdb obtained this table from immuneACCESS and retained in-frame rearrangements with V and J assigned. These tables miss some clones; where compared with another copy, unresolved V genes account for less than half of the shortfall, and the remainder is unexplained. This sample has roughly 6,800 clones in its table, and approximately 79% of those were observed once. The ten largest clones take up roughly 41% of the sample. Taken with the paper, the label for time point translates to: proximal margin of the surgical specimen (macroscopically non-inflamed). What was sequenced was ileal tissue. These receptors were collected from an adult with Crohn's disease.

This chain links TRBV2 with TRBJ2-1; a weak D match, TRBD1 (5 bases). Deletions cut 8 bases from V and 4 bases from J, with 12 bases between. Germline CDR1 and CDR2: SNHLY and FYNNEI. The CDR3 extends over 13 amino acids. CDR3 in amino acids: CASSVTAYNEQFF. The CDR3 DNA is TGTGCCAGCTCGGTGACAGCTTACAATGAGCAGTTCTTC.

The V and J genes are TRBV6-6 and TRBJ2-4; the match to TRBD2 covers 11 bases. The V segment lost 6 bases and the J segment 7 bases; nucleotides outside the gene matches: 8. Germline lookup yields CDR1 MNHNY and CDR2 SVGAGI (reference sequence). The length of the CDR3 is 15 residues. CDR3 region: CASSRLLAGENIQYF. The CDR3 nucleotides read TGTGCCAGCAGCCGACTACTAGCGGGGGAGAACATTCAGTACTTC.

The rearrangement links TRBV28 to TRBJ1-1; 7 bases map to TRBD1. The V segment lost 6 bases and the J segment 4 bases; nucleotides outside the gene matches: 14. Looked up from germline, CDR1 is MDHEN and CDR2 is SYDVKM. The CDR3 is made up of 16 amino acids. CDR3 region: CASSYFGASGGTEAFF. CDR3 in DNA: TGTGCCAGCAGCTACTTTGGGGCGTCAGGGGGCACTGAAGCTTTCTTT.

The chain recombines TRBV19 with TRBJ2-5; 14 nucleotides align to TRBD2. Germline V lookup: CDR1 LNHDA, CDR2 SQIVND (reference sequence). The trim removed 6 bases at V and 1 base at J, leaving 4 bases unmatched. CDR3 length equals 16 residues. The CDR3 spells CASSKTSGRGQETQYF. CDR3 in DNA: TGTGCCAGTAGCAAGACTAGCGGGAGGGGCCAAGAGACCCAGTACTTC.

The chain joins TRBV7-3 to TRBJ1-2, with TRBD1 matching 7 bases. Germline assignment: CDR1 SGHTA and CDR2 FQGTGA. Trimming cost V 6 bases and J 6 bases; bases outside gene matches: 10. The CDR3 is 14 residues long. The CDR3 sequence is CASSPDRALNGYTF. In nucleotides, the CDR3 is TGTGCCAGCAGTCCAGACAGGGCCTTGAATGGCTACACCTTC.

This clone was seen a few times. V is TRBV18 and J is TRBJ1-2, with D hard to call. CDR3 size: 13 residues. From germline, CDR1 is KGHSH and CDR2 LQKENI. Trimming removed 2 bases from V and 2 bases from J, with 6 bases in between. CDR3: CASSPDTNYGYTF. The CDR3 nucleotides are TGTGCCAGCTCACCAGACACAAACTATGGCTACACCTTC.